The 3 T cell receptor beta chains below all came from one sample that was sequenced in a study of radiation and T cells in renal cell carcinoma. The method was immunoSEQ multiplex PCR; TCRdb's version includes in-frame clones alone and lacks a portion of them. In the table there are about 5,600 clones, about two thirds of which are singletons. Stated treatment: treatment-naive control, cytoreductive nephrectomy. Here the sequenced sample was tumor tissue, taken from a patient whose treatment was nephrectomy without radiotherapy. Every receptor here comes from a human donor with renal cell carcinoma.

This clone counts as medium-sized. The chain combines TRBV5-1 with TRBJ1-2; 7 bases are shared with TRBD1. This CDR3 region has 15 residues. Unmatched junction bases numbered 7, after V lost 0 bases and J lost 5 bases. Germline values: CDR1 SGHRS, CDR2 YFSETQ. The CDR3 loop reads CASSLEQGIVYGYTF. Here the CDR3 DNA reads TGCGCCAGCAGCTTGGAACAGGGGATCGTTTATGGCTACACCTTC.

In nucleotides, the CDR3 is TGTGCCAGCAGCTTAGAGGCGGGATGGGGGACAGATACGCAGTATTTT. It is translated as CASSLEAGWGTDTQYF. The genes are TRBV7-8 and TRBJ2-3, with D perhaps TRBD2 (6 bases). The CDR3 is made up of 16 amino acids. CDR1 is SGHVS, CDR2 FQNEAQ, per germline. Trimming cost V 1 base and J 3 bases, with 14 bases left between them.

In its sample, this clone was seen a few times. The J gene is TRBJ1-2, the V gene TRBV6-6; no definite D call. CDR1 and CDR2 from the germline V gene are MNHNY and SVGAGI (reference sequence). Trimming stripped 2 bases from V and 5 bases from J, with 9 bases between. The CDR3 extends over 13 amino acids. As DNA, the CDR3 is TGTGCCAGCAGTTACCCGAGTCTATATGGCTACACCTTC. Its translation is CASSYPSLYGYTF.